Sequencing of this T cell receptor (beta chain) was carried out in a study of Ad26.COV2.S vaccination and SARS-CoV-2 variants. At the level of the study: Ad26.COV2.S given intramuscularly, once or twice 56 days apart.

This clone was found once. Other nucleotide sequences from this sample produce the same CDR3. Sequenced by immunoSEQ multiplex PCR; TCRdb stores in-frame clones only, minus some. The sample consists of 350,000 to 400,000 clones, more than 85% of them appearing once. As for treatment: about 20 received Ad26.COV2.S at low or high dose, single or two shots; a few received placebo; per-sample allocation not given. Sampling was performed 63 days after the first vaccine or placebo injection. The V gene lost 1 base and the J gene lost 2 bases, with 5 bases spanning the gap. Germline V gene sequence: CDR1 SEHNR, CDR2 FQNEAQ (reference sequence). The CDR3 runs to 13 residues.

This sequence joins TRBV7-9 and TRBJ1-1; no clear D gene. The sequencing here drew on peripheral blood, taken in a trial of Ad26.COV2.S vaccine versus placebo. This receptor was identified in a person between 18 and 65 years old who received the Ad26.COV2.S COVID-19 vaccine or a placebo. The CDR3 here is CASSLEDNTEAFF. DNA for the CDR3: TGTGCCAGCAGCTTAGAGGACAACACTGAAGCTTTCTTT.